This T cell receptor beta chain was sequenced in a study of identical twins. Study results and caveats: Excess sharing by twins proved weaker in beta out-of-frame sequences.

With 5 bases clipped from V and 5 bases from J, the junction kept 7 bases outside the gene matches. In germline, CDR1 is SEHNR, CDR2 FQNEAQ (reference sequence). The CDR3 consists of 15 residues. This clonotype was seen a handful of times. Its target is not known. TCRdb called the 5' RACE reads again in MiXCR, with one record for every CDR3 protein. The table shows hundreds of thousands of distinct CDR3 sequences, with approximately 21% occurring only once. The same specimen was also included in a second study, on T cells expressing NK-cell markers.

The chain couples TRBV7-9 to TRBJ2-1, with 9 bases fitting TRBD2. The receptor was isolated from a woman aged 18-35 years in good health. Sequencing was carried out using PBMCs. The chain's CDR3 is CASSLLAGENNEQFF. The CDR3 region has the DNA TGTGCCAGCAGCCTCTTAGCGGGAGAGAACAATGAGCAGTTCTTC.